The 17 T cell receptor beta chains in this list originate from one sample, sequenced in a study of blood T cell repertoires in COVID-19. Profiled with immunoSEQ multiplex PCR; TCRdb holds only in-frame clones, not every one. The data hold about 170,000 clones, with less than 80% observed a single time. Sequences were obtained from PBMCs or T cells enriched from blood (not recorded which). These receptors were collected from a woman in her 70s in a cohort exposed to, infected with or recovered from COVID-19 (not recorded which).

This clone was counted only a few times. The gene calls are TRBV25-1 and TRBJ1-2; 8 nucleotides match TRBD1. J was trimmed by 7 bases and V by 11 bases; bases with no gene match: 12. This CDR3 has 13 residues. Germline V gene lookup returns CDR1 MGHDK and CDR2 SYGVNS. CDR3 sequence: CAPTRGRRAGYTF. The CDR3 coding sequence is TGTGCCCCGACCAGGGGGCGCCGGGCTGGCTACACCTTC.

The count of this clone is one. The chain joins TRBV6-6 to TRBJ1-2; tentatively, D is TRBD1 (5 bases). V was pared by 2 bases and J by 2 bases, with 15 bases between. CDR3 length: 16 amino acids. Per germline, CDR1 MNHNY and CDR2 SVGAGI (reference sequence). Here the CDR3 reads CASSYHGGGVNYGYTF. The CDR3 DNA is TGTGCCAGCAGTTACCACGGGGGAGGGGTCAACTATGGCTACACCTTC.

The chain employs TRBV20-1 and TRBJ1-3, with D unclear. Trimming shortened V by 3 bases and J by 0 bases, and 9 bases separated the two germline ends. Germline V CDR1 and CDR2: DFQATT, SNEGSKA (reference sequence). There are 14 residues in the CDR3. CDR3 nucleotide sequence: TGCAGTGCTAGTTCCCCGTACTCTGGAAACACCATATATTTT. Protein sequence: CSASSPYSGNTIYF.

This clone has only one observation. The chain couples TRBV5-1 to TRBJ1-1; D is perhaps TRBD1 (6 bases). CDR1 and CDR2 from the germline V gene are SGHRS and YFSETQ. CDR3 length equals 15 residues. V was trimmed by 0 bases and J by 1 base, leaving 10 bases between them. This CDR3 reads CASSLAGTQNTEAFF. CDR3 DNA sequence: TGCGCCAGCAGCTTGGCTGGGACACAGAACACTGAAGCTTTCTTT.

CDR3 in DNA: TGTGCCAGCAGCCTCGGACAGGGTAGCCAGCCCCAGCATTTT. Amino acid sequence: CASSLGQGSQPQHF. The rearrangement uses TRBV11-2 and TRBJ1-5; 8 bases agree with TRBD1. The J segment lost 7 bases and the V segment lost 5 bases, leaving 7 bases of the junction unmatched. This CDR3 contains 14 residues. The V gene's germline CDR1 is SGHAT and CDR2 FQNNGV.

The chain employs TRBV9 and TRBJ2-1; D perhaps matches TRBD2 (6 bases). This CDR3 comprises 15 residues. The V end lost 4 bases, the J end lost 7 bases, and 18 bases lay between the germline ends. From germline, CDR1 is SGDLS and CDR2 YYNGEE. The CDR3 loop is CASSSSSGSLNEQFF. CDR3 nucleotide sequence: TGTGCCAGCAGCTCCAGTAGCGGTTCGCTTAATGAGCAGTTCTTC.

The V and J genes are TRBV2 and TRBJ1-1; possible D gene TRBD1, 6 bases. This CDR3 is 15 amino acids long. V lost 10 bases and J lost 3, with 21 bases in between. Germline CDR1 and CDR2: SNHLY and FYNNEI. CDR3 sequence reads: CATRSGGGPYTEAFF. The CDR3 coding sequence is TGTGCCACCCGTTCGGGGGGGGGCCCCTACACTGAAGCTTTCTTT.

CDR3: CASSYYLGGSTDTQYF. In nucleotides, the CDR3 is TGTGCCAGCAGTTACTATCTTGGCGGGAGTACAGATACGCAGTATTTT. This chain uses TRBV6-2 or TRBV6-3 with TRBJ2-3; TRBD2 matches at 7 bases. Germline CDR1 MNHEY, CDR2 SVGEGT. V trimming: 1 base; J trimming: 3 bases; junction bases outside the gene matches: 7. The CDR3 sequence is 16 residues long.

This CDR3 is CATSRGEQGETQYF. CDR3 coding DNA: TGTGCCACCAGCAGGGGGGAGCAGGGGGAGACCCAGTACTTC. The chain employs TRBV15 and TRBJ2-5, with D perhaps TRBD1 (6 bases). The CDR3 is made up of 14 amino acids. V lost 3 bases to trimming and J lost 5 bases, with 13 bases between them. Germline V lookup: CDR1 LNHNV, CDR2 YYDKDF (reference sequence).

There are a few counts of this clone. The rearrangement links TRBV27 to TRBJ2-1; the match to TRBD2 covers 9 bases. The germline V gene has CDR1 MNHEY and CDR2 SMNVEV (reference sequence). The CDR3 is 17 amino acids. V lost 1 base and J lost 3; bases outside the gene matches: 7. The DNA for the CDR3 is TGTGCCAGCAGTTTATTTGGGACTAGCAGACTCTACAATGAGCAGTTCTTC. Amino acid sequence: CASSLFGTSRLYNEQFF.

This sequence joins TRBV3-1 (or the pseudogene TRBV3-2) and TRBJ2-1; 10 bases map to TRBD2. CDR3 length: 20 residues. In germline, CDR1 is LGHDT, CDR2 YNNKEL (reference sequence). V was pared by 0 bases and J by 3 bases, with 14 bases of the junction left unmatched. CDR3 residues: CASSQDPPVTSGADYNEQFF. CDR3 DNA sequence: TGTGCCAGCAGCCAAGACCCCCCCGTAACTAGCGGGGCGGACTACAATGAGCAGTTCTTC.

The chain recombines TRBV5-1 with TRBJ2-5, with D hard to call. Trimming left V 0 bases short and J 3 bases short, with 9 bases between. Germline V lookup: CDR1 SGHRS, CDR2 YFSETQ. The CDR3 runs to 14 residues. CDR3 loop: CASSLVVYEETQYF. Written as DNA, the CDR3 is TGCGCCAGCAGCTTGGTTGTGTATGAAGAGACCCAGTACTTC.

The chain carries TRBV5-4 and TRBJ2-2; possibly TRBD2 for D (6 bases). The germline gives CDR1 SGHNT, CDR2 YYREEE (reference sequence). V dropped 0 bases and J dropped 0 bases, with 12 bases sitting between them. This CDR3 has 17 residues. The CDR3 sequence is CASSLGGGTSNTGELFF. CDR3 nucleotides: TGTGCCAGCAGCTTGGGAGGCGGGACCTCGAACACCGGGGAGCTGTTTTTT.

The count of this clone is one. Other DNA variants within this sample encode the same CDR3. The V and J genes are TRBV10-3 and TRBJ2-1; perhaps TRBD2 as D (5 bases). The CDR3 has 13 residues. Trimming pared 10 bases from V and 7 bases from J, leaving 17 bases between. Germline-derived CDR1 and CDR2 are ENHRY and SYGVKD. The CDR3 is CATGLAGGNEQFF. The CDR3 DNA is TGTGCCACCGGGCTAGCCGGCGGAAATGAGCAGTTCTTC.

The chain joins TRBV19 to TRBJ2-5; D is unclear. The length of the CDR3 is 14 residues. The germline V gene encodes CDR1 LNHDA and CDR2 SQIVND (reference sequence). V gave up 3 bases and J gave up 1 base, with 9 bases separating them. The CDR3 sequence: CASSIGGSQETQYF. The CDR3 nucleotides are TGTGCCAGTAGTATCGGCGGATCCCAAGAGACCCAGTACTTC.

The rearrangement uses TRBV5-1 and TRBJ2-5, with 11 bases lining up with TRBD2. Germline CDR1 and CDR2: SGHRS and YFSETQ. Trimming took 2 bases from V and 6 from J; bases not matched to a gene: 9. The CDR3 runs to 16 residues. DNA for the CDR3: TGCGCCAGCAGCTTAGGGACTAGCGGAAGCTTGCAGACCCAGTACTTC. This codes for CASSLGTSGSLQTQYF.

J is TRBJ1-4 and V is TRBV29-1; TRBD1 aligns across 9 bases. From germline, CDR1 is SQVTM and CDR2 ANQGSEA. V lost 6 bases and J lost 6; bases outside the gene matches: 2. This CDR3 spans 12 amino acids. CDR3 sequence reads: CSVRTGDEKLFF. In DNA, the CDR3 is TGCAGCGTCCGGACAGGGGATGAAAAACTGTTTTTT. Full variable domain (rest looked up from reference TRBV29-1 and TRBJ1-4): SAVISQKPSRDICQRGTSLTIQCQVDSQVTMMFWYRQQPGQSLTLIATANQGSEATYESGFVIDKFPISRPNLTFSTLTVSNMSPEDSSIYLCSVRTGDEKLFFGSGTQLSVL.